Each of the 30 T cell receptor beta chains below was sequenced from the same sample in a study of siplizumab effects on memory and regulatory T cells. The protocol was immunoSEQ multiplex PCR, while the TCRdb copy is restricted to in-frame clones and leaves out a portion. The sample lists about 10,000 clones; over 40% were seen once. The mixed lymphocyte reaction cells were grown together in coculture at 37°C for about 6 days. These TCRs' antigens remain unknown. Sequencing was carried out using CFSE-low (dividing) CD8+ T cells sorted from an allogeneic mixed lymphocyte reaction. Receptors originate from a human donor in good health; the cells came from an allogeneic mixed lymphocyte reaction.

CDR3 region: CASTLPQGGPYEQYF. CDR3 sequence (DNA): TGTGCCAGCACCCTCCCCCAAGGGGGGCCCTACGAGCAGTACTTC. V and J are TRBV6-5 and TRBJ2-7; D tentatively fits TRBD1 or TRBD2 (6 bases each). In germline, CDR1 is MNHEY, CDR2 SVGAGI. The V end lost 7 bases, the J end lost 2 bases, and 18 bases lay between the germline ends. This CDR3 spans 15 amino acids.

In its sample, this clone is medium-sized (0.01 to 0.1%). The chain links TRBV30 to TRBJ1-1, with 9 bases aligning to TRBD1. Germline V lookup: CDR1 GTSNPN, CDR2 SVGIG (reference sequence). Trimming removed 2 bases from V and 4 bases from J; junction bases left unmatched: 5. This CDR3 is 14 amino acids long. The CDR3 nucleotides are TGTGCCTGGAGTAGGGGGACAGGGACCACTGAAGCTTTCTTT. Translated, it gives CAWSRGTGTTEAFF.

The chain recombines TRBV11-1 with TRBJ2-7, with 9 bases lining up with TRBD1. V was clipped by 4 bases and J by 2 bases; unmatched bases: 9. Germline assignment: CDR1 SGHAT and CDR2 FQDESV (reference sequence). The CDR3 consists of 16 residues. The CDR3 DNA is TGTGCCAGCAGCTACGGGGAACAGGGGGCCACCTACGAGCAGTACTTC. Translation: CASSYGEQGATYEQYF.

In regard to this clone: The germline gene is not matched at one end of the junction; a read error may be the cause. This rearrangement joins TRBV7-9 to TRBJ1-2; D unclear. CDR1 and CDR2 (germline): SEHNR, FQNEAQ (reference sequence). The CDR3 length is 14 residues. The CDR3 DNA follows: TGCGCCAGCAGCCAAGATCCGGGGTCGTTCGGCTACACCTTC. Protein product: CASSQDPGSFGYTF.

V and J are TRBV7-2 and TRBJ1-2; no clear D. This CDR3 comprises 13 residues. The V and J ends lost 3 bases and 4 bases respectively, with 9 bases between them. From germline, CDR1 is SGHTA and CDR2 FQGNSA. This chain's CDR3 is CASSFITFYGYTF. The CDR3 DNA is TGTGCCAGCAGCTTCATAACTTTCTATGGCTACACCTTC.

This clone was observed a few times. This chain joins TRBV27 and TRBJ2-7; TRBD1 agrees at 9 bases. From germline, CDR1 is MNHEY and CDR2 SMNVEV (reference sequence). The CDR3 runs to 15 residues. V lost 4 bases and J lost 5; bases outside the gene matches: 9. CDR3 bases: TGTGCCAGCAGTTCGCCCGGACAGGGGATACACGAGCAGTACTTC. Translating it yields CASSSPGQGIHEQYF.

Judged by abundance, this clone is medium-sized. V and J are TRBV5-6 and TRBJ1-5; D not certain. V gave up 2 bases and J gave up 4 bases, with 13 bases separating them. Germline V gene lookup returns CDR1 SGHDT and CDR2 YYEEEE. The CDR3 contains 15 residues. CDR3 sequence reads: CASSFRTAENQPQHF. DNA of the CDR3: TGTGCCAGCAGCTTCAGGACGGCCGAGAATCAGCCCCAGCATTTT.

In its sample, this clone was seen a few times. V is TRBV6-1 and J is TRBJ1-1; no definite D call. The V gene lost 4 bases and the J gene lost 6 bases, with 3 bases spanning the gap. This CDR3 comprises 10 residues. Per the germline V gene, CDR1 is MNHNS and CDR2 is SASEGT. The DNA for the CDR3 is TGTGCCAGCAGTGTGGCTGAAGCTTTCTTT. This codes for CASSVAEAFF.

The J gene is TRBJ1-1, the V gene TRBV9; 9 bases fit TRBD1. The CDR3 extends over 13 amino acids. V trimming: 3 bases; J trimming: 11 bases; junction bases outside the gene matches: 8. Per germline, CDR1 SGDLS and CDR2 YYNGEE. CDR3 in DNA: TGTGCCAGCAGCGAGGGGACAGGGCTGTACGCTTTCTTT. Amino acids: CASSEGTGLYAFF.

By sample fraction, this clone is medium-sized. The chain carries TRBV19 and TRBJ1-5; D possibly corresponds to TRBD1 (5 bases). The CDR3 extends over 16 amino acids. V lost 7 bases and J 2 bases, leaving 18 bases between the germline ends. Germline lookup yields CDR1 LNHDA and CDR2 SQIVND (reference sequence). CDR3 in amino acids: CASNWGRGMGNQPQHF. For the CDR3, the DNA is TGTGCCAGTAATTGGGGCAGAGGCATGGGCAATCAGCCCCAGCATTTT.

V usage is TRBV11-2 and J usage is TRBJ2-2, with 15 bases identical to TRBD2. Looked up from germline, CDR1 is SGHAT and CDR2 is FQNNGV. Trimming removed 3 bases from V and 1 base from J; junction bases left unmatched: 3. The CDR3 sequence is 18 residues long. CDR3 residues: CASSLQGLAGGNTGELFF. The CDR3 coding sequence is TGTGCCAGCAGCTTGCAGGGACTAGCGGGGGGGAACACCGGGGAGCTGTTTTTT.

The rearrangement links TRBV6-6 to TRBJ2-7; a possible D gene is TRBD2 (6 bases). The CDR3 runs to 14 residues. V lost 0 bases and J lost 4, with 10 bases in between. Germline V gives CDR1 MNHNY, CDR2 SVGAGI (reference sequence). The CDR3 loop is CASSYSLGGYEQYF. As DNA, the CDR3 is TGTGCCAGCAGTTACTCGCTAGGAGGGTACGAGCAGTACTTC.

As regards this clone: A much larger clone lies one base from this, so it may be a read error. The same CDR3 is also encoded by other DNA sequences in this sample. The gene calls are TRBV15 and TRBJ1-2; 8 nucleotides line up with TRBD1. CDR1 is LNHNV, CDR2 YYDKDF, per germline (reference sequence). The junction had 8 bases not matched to a gene; V was cut back by 5 bases and J by 3 bases. The CDR3 totals 15 residues. CDR3 in DNA: TGTGCCACCAGCGGGGCAAGGACAGGGTACTATGGCTACACCTTC. It yields the protein CATSGARTGYYGYTF.

This clone has just one count. The J gene is TRBJ2-1, the V gene TRBV6-6; 9 nucleotides agree with TRBD2. Trimming removed 7 bases from V and 12 bases from J; junction bases left unmatched: 7. The CDR3 length is 12 residues. Germline CDR1 and CDR2: MNHNY and SVGAGI (reference sequence). This CDR3 reads CASTSQTSGQFF. Written as DNA, the CDR3 is TGTGCCAGCACCTCTCAGACTAGCGGGCAGTTCTTC.

The chain combines TRBV6-5 with TRBJ2-5; no clear D gene. In germline, CDR1 is MNHEY, CDR2 SVGAGI. Trimming cost V 5 bases and J 5 bases, with 9 bases left between them. This CDR3 spans 12 amino acids. DNA for the CDR3: TGTGCCAGCAGTGGAAGTGTGGAGACCCAGTACTTC. Translated: CASSGSVETQYF.

Written as DNA, the CDR3 is TGTGCCAGCAGCGCCTCAGGGAATTCCCTCACTGAAGCTTTCTTT. Translation gives CASSASGNSLTEAFF. The chain is built from TRBV9 and TRBJ1-1; weak D call: TRBD1 (5 bases). The CDR3 is 15 amino acids. CDR1 and CDR2 (germline): SGDLS, YYNGEE. The germline V and J ends were trimmed by 3 bases and 4 bases, with 16 bases remaining between them.

This clone turned up a few times. The J gene is TRBJ1-2, the V gene TRBV27; 7 bases line up with TRBD1. The junction had 8 bases not matched to a gene; V was cut back by 5 bases and J by 2 bases. The CDR3 covers 15 residues. Germline values: CDR1 MNHEY, CDR2 SMNVEV (reference sequence). CDR3 coding DNA: TGTGCCAGCAGTCCGAGGACAGGAGTGAACTATGGCTACACCTTC. Translation gives CASSPRTGVNYGYTF.

This chain connects TRBV7-9 to TRBJ1-2, with D unresolved. The CDR3 extends over 17 amino acids. Germline CDR1 is SEHNR and CDR2 is FQNEAQ (reference sequence). With 1 base removed from V and 4 bases from J, the gap between germline ends came to 19 bases. Written as DNA, the CDR3 is TGTGCCAGCAGCTTAGGTTCGTTATACCTCGATGGCTATGGCTACACCTTC. This gives the protein CASSLGSLYLDGYGYTF. Together with reference TRBV7-9 and TRBJ1-2, the CDR3 gives the full variable domain: DTGVSQNPRHKITKRGQNVTFRCDPISEHNRLYWYRQTLGQGPEFLTYFQNEAQLEKSRLLSDRFSAERPKGSFSTLEIQRTEQGDSAMYLCASSLGSLYLDGYGYTFGSGTRLTVV.

The chain uses TRBV7-9 and TRBJ1-3; D is unclear. V was clipped by 2 bases and J by 1 base, with 6 bases between them. Germline V CDR1 and CDR2: SEHNR, FQNEAQ (reference sequence). This CDR3 has 14 residues. This chain's CDR3 is CASSLTSSGNTIYF. For the CDR3, the DNA is TGTGCCAGCAGCTTAACATCATCTGGAAACACCATATATTTT.

For this clone: This could be a read error, since a much larger clone is one nucleotide away. The J gene is TRBJ1-2, the V gene TRBV19; TRBD1 matches at 10 bases. CDR3 length equals 15 residues. V shed 5 bases, J shed 7 bases, and the junction held 10 bases outside the gene matches. CDR1 and CDR2 from the germline V gene are LNHDA and SQIVND (reference sequence). Written as DNA, the CDR3 is TGTGCCAGTAGTTACGAGACAGGGGGCGCCGGTGGCTACACCTTC. Translation gives CASSYETGGAGGYTF.

Sample share makes this clone medium-sized. The rearrangement links TRBV13 to TRBJ1-2; 8 bases are shared with TRBD1. CDR3 length equals 13 residues. Germline CDR1 reads PRHDT; CDR2 reads FYEKMQ (reference sequence). V gave up 4 bases and J gave up 6 bases; unmatched junction bases: 4. This chain's CDR3 is CASSSGQGHGYTF. The CDR3 DNA reads as TGTGCCAGCAGCTCCGGACAGGGCCATGGCTACACCTTC.

The chain uses TRBV7-3 and TRBJ2-3; 10 bases fit TRBD2. Germline V gene lookup returns CDR1 SGHTA and CDR2 FQGTGA. CDR3 length: 15 amino acids. V trimming: 4 bases; J trimming: 5 bases; junction bases outside the gene matches: 6. CDR3 DNA: TGTGCCAGCAGCTGGAGCGGGGGGGGCGGAGATACGCAGTATTTT. Translation gives CASSWSGGGGDTQYF.

This clone was seen only a few times. V is TRBV7-6 and J is TRBJ2-7; 10 bases agree with TRBD1. The CDR3 covers 17 residues. V was pared by 0 bases and J by 2 bases, with 7 bases of the junction left unmatched. Germline CDR1 is SGHVS and CDR2 is FNYEAQ. This CDR3 reads CASSLAPGQGSTYEQYF. CDR3 in DNA: TGTGCCAGCAGCTTAGCCCCGGGACAGGGGTCCACCTACGAGCAGTACTTC.

This rearrangement joins TRBV6-6 to TRBJ1-1, with D unresolved. In germline, CDR1 is MNHNY, CDR2 SVGAGI (reference sequence). This CDR3 is 13 amino acids long. V was trimmed by 0 bases and J by 1 base, leaving 3 bases between them. The DNA for the CDR3 is TGTGCCAGCAGTTACTCCTGGAACACTGAAGCTTTCTTT. It yields the protein CASSYSWNTEAFF.

The rearrangement links TRBV19 to TRBJ2-5; 14 bases are shared with TRBD2. This CDR3 is built from 17 residues. Losses at the gene ends were 3 bases for V and 4 bases for J; bases not matched to a gene: 7. Germline CDR1 reads LNHDA; CDR2 reads SQIVND (reference sequence). The DNA of the CDR3 is TGTGCCAGTAGTATGACTAGCGGGGGGGCGTTGGGAGAGACCCAGTACTTC. The encoded protein is CASSMTSGGALGETQYF.

This clone was seen a few times. This chain joins TRBV7-9 and TRBJ1-1, with 8 bases fitting TRBD1. The germline gives CDR1 SEHNR, CDR2 FQNEAQ (reference sequence). V gave up 1 base and J gave up 5 bases; unmatched junction bases: 3. The CDR3 is made up of 14 amino acids. For the CDR3, the DNA is TGTGCCAGCAGCTTAGTCCAGGGGGCTACTGAAGCTTTCTTT. The encoded protein is CASSLVQGATEAFF.

This clone has just a few counts. The chain recombines TRBV15 with TRBJ2-7; TRBD1 agrees at 7 bases. V shed 3 bases, J shed 0 bases, and the junction held 2 bases outside the gene matches. The germline V gene has CDR1 LNHNV and CDR2 YYDKDF (reference sequence). This CDR3 spans 14 amino acids. CDR3 protein: CATSRRDSSYEQYF. The DNA for the CDR3 is TGTGCCACCAGCAGGAGGGACAGCTCCTACGAGCAGTACTTC.

In its sample, this clone is medium-sized. The chain is built from TRBV28 and TRBJ1-1; D is uncertain. Germline assignment: CDR1 MDHEN and CDR2 SYDVKM. The V and J ends lost 3 bases and 4 bases respectively, with 6 bases between them. The CDR3 is 12 amino acids. Here the CDR3 DNA reads TGTGCCAGCAGTTTCAGAGGCACTGAAGCTTTCTTT. This sequence encodes CASSFRGTEAFF.

The chain uses TRBV5-1 and TRBJ2-3; D uncertain. CDR1 is SGHRS, CDR2 YFSETQ, per germline. Between the trimmed V and J ends, which lost 0 bases and 5 bases, there was a span of 7 bases. The CDR3 is 13 amino acids. CDR3 sequence: CASSLETRDTQYF. In DNA, the CDR3 is TGCGCCAGCAGCTTGGAGACCAGAGATACGCAGTATTTT.

This clone was seen only a few times. The J gene is TRBJ2-3, the V gene TRBV19; D possibly matches TRBD1 or TRBD2 (6 bases each). Germline V lookup: CDR1 LNHDA, CDR2 SQIVND (reference sequence). This CDR3 contains 13 residues. Deletions cut 6 bases from V and 3 bases from J, with 10 bases between. The CDR3 coding sequence is TGTGCCAGTAGAGGGGGAGGAACAGATACGCAGTATTTT. This encodes CASRGGGTDTQYF.